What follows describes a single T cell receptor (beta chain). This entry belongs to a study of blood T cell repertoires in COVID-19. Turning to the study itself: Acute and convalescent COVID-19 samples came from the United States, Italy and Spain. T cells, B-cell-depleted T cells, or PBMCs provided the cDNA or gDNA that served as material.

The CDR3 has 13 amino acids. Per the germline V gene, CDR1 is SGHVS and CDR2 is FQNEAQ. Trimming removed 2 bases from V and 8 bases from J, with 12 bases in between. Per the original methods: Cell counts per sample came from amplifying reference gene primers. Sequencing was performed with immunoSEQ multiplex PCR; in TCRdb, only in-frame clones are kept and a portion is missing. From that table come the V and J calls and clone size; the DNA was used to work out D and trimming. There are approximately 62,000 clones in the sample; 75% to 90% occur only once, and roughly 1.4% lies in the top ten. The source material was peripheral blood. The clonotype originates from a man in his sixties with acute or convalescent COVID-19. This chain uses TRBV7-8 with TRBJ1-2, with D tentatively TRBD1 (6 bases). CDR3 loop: CASSLIRGDGYTF. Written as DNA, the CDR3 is TGTGCCAGCAGCTTAATCAGGGGAGACGGCTACACCTTC.